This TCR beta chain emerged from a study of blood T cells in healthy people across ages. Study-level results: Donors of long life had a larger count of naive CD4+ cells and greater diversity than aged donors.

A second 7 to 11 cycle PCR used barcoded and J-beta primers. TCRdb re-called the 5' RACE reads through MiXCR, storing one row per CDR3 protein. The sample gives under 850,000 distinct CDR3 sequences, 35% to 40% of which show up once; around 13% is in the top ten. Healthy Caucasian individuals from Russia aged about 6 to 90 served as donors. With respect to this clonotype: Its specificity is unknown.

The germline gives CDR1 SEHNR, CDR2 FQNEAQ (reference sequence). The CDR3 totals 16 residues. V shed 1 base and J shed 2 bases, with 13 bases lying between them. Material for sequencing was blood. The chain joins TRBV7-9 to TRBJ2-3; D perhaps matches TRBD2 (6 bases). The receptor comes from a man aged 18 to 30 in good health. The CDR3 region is CASSLGGVGLTDTQYF. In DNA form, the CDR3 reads TGTGCCAGCAGCTTAGGGGGAGTGGGACTCACAGATACGCAGTATTTT. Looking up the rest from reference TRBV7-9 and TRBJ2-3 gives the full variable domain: DTGVSQNPRHKITKRGQNVTFRCDPISEHNRLYWYRQTLGQGPEFLTYFQNEAQLEKSRLLSDRFSAERPKGSFSTLEIQRTEQGDSAMYLCASSLGGVGLTDTQYFGPGTRLTVL.